This T cell receptor (beta chain) was identified in a study of blood T cells in healthy people across ages. Drawn from each donor were approximately 9.2 milliliters of peripheral blood. This clonotype was observed a handful of times. Sample-barcoded 5' priming and a J-beta primer mix drove a second PCR of about 7 to 11 cycles. MiXCR, applied by TCRdb to the 5' RACE reads, yields one record per CDR3 protein. The sample gives about 1.8 million distinct CDR3 sequences, just under 50% of which show up once; 2% to 2.5% is in the top ten. The V and J ends lost 3 bases and 4 bases respectively, with 16 bases between them. Germline CDR1 and CDR2: SGHRS and YFSETQ. This CDR3 is built from 15 residues.

This sequence originates from a middle-aged woman in good health. Sequenced sample: blood. The chain combines TRBV5-1 with TRBJ2-5; D is undetermined. CDR3 sequence: CASSSPPGRGETQYF. CDR3 DNA sequence: TGCGCCAGCAGCTCCCCTCCCGGACGTGGAGAGACCCAGTACTTC.